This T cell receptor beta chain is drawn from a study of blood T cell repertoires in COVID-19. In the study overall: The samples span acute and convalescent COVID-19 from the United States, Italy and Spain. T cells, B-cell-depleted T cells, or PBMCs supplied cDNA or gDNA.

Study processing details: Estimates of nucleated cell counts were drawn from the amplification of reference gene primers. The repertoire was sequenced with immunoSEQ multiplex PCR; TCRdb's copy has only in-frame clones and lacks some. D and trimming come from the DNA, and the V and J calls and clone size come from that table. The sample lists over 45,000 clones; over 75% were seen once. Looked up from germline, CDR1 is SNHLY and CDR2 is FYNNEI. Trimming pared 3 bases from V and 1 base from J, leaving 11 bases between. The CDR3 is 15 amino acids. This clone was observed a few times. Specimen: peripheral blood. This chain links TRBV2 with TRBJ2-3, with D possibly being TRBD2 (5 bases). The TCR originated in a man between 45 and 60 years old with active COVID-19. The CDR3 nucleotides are TGTGCCAGCAGTGAGAGGGAACTAGGCACAGATACGCAGTATTTT. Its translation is CASSERELGTDTQYF. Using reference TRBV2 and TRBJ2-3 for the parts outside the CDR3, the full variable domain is EPEVTQTPSHQVTQMGQEVILRCVPISNHLYFYWYRQILGQKVEFLVSFYNNEISEKSEIFDDQFSVERPDGSNFTLKIRSTKLEDSAMYFCASSERELGTDTQYFGPGTRLTVL.